What follows is one T cell receptor (beta chain) and its context. Antigen: not known. The source of the sample is a study of shared clonotypes between healthy human individuals. Points from the study as a whole: Researchers sampled only blood; tissue repertoires likely differ.

As originally analysed: Junction-only immunoSEQ data arrived without quality scores, meaning filtering differed. Only in-frame clones appear in the TCRdb table, and some are missing; sequencing was by immunoSEQ multiplex PCR. From that table come the V and J calls and clone size; the DNA was used to work out D and trimming. The data show about 480,000 clones, about 80% seen once. The CDR3 loop spans 15 amino acids. The germline V and J ends were trimmed by 4 bases and 1 base, with 12 bases remaining between them. Germline V gene data show CDR1 as SEHNR and CDR2 as FQNEAQ (reference sequence). The chain recombines TRBV7-9 with TRBJ2-3; D may be TRBD2 (6 bases). The material sequenced was PBMCs. The receptor was isolated from a woman aged 35 to 49 in good health. Some clones in this sample may be carry-over from other donors' samples. The CDR3 DNA sequence: TGTGCCAGCAGCTCATTCGGGACTCGCACAGATACGCAGTATTTT. Translated: CASSSFGTRTDTQYF.